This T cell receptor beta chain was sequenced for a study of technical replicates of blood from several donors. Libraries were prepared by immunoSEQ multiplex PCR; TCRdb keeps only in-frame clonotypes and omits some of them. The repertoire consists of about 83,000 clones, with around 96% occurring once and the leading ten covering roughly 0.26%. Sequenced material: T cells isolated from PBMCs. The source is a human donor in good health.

DNA of the CDR3: TGCGCCAGCAGCTTGCAGCGGGAACGAATAGAGACCCAGTACTTC. This encodes CASSLQRERIETQYF. The chain is built from TRBV5-1 and TRBJ2-5; 7 positions match TRBD2. The germline gives CDR1 SGHRS, CDR2 YFSETQ. The CDR3 is 15 amino acids. The ends lost 1 base at V and 4 bases at J; junction bases unmatched: 7.